These 7 T cell receptor beta chains came from one sample sequenced in a study of STAT5B mutations in CD4+ large granular lymphocyte leukemia. The data were produced by immunoSEQ multiplex PCR, yet TCRdb's version contains in-frame clones alone and is incomplete. The sample has 4,600 or so clones, around 77% seen once. The sequenced sample was PBMCs. All receptors derive from a man between 65 and 85 years old with CD4+ T-cell large granular lymphocyte leukemia.

The V gene is TRBV5-4, the J gene TRBJ2-1; 10 nucleotides line up with TRBD2. Germline lookup yields CDR1 SGHNT and CDR2 YYREEE (reference sequence). The V and J ends lost 0 bases and 1 base, in that order; junction bases with no gene match: 4. This CDR3 spans 17 amino acids. The CDR3 sequence: CASSLGVAGGSYNEQFF. In nucleotides, the CDR3 is TGTGCCAGCAGCTTGGGGGTAGCGGGAGGATCCTACAATGAGCAGTTCTTC. The full variable domain, rest sourced from reference TRBV5-4 and TRBJ2-1, is ETGVTQSPTHLIKTRGQQVTLRCSSQSGHNTVSWYQQALGQGPQFIFQYYREEENGRGNFPPRFSGLQFPNYSSELNVNALELDDSALYLCASSLGVAGGSYNEQFFGPGTRLTVL.

This chain uses TRBV6-5 with TRBJ2-1; 9 bases map to TRBD2. Germline V lookup: CDR1 MNHEY, CDR2 SVGAGI. CDR3 length: 15 amino acids. With 5 bases clipped from V and 3 bases from J, the junction kept 5 bases outside the gene matches. The CDR3 loop reads CASSQGLAVYNEQFF. The CDR3 DNA sequence: TGTGCCAGCAGTCAGGGACTAGCAGTCTACAATGAGCAGTTCTTC.

The chain is built from TRBV6-1 and TRBJ2-7, with TRBD1 as a possible D gene (6 bases). V shed 8 bases and J shed 6 bases, with 14 bases lying between them. Germline loops: CDR1 MNHNS, CDR2 SASEGT. This CDR3 region has 12 residues. The CDR3 is CASSSGAGEQYF. DNA of the CDR3: TGTGCCAGCTCTTCAGGGGCGGGCGAGCAGTACTTC.

CDR3 sequence: CASSLGSGGGGSYEQYF. The CDR3 region has the DNA TGTGCCAGCAGCTTAGGCTCGGGCGGGGGAGGCTCCTACGAGCAGTACTTC. V gene TRBV7-8 combines with J gene TRBJ2-7; 7 bases line up with TRBD2. V shed 1 base, J shed 0 bases, and the junction held 9 bases outside the gene matches. This CDR3 region has 17 residues. CDR1 is SGHVS, CDR2 FQNEAQ, per germline.

The chain uses TRBV4-1 and TRBJ2-1; 8 nucleotides agree with TRBD1. CDR1 is MGHRA, CDR2 YSYEKL, per germline. The CDR3 runs to 15 residues. With V trimmed by 5 bases and J by 8 bases, 11 bases remained unmatched. CDR3 sequence: CASSAPGTGSDEQFF. The CDR3 nucleotides read TGCGCCAGCAGCGCCCCCGGGACAGGCAGCGATGAGCAGTTCTTC.

V is TRBV23-1 and J is TRBJ2-7; D is undetermined. TRBV23-1 is classed as an ORF, of uncertain function. V was pared by 5 bases and J by 4 bases, with 18 bases between. The CDR3 runs 15 residues. CDR3 region: CASSGDSTDEYEQYV. In nucleotides, the CDR3 is TGCGCCAGCAGTGGGGATTCGACGGACGAGTACGAGCAGTACGTC.

V usage is TRBV19 and J usage is TRBJ1-5, with a weak D call TRBD1 (6 bases). Per the germline V gene, CDR1 is LNHDA and CDR2 is SQIVND (reference sequence). The CDR3 has 15 amino acids. The ends were cut back, 6 bases at V and 3 bases at J, with 15 bases in the middle. CDR3 in amino acids: CASRTLGGPNQPQHF. The CDR3 DNA follows: TGTGCCAGTAGGACATTGGGGGGGCCCAATCAGCCCCAGCATTTT.